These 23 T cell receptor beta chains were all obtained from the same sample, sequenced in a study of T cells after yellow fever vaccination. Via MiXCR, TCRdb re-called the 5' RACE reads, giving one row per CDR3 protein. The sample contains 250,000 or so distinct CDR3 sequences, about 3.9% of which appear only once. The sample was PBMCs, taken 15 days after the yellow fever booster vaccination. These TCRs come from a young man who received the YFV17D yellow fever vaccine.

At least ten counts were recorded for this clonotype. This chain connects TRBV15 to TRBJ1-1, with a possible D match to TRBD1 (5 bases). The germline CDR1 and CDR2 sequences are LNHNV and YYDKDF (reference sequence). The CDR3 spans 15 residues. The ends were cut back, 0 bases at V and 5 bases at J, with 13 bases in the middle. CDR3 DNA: TGTGCCACCAGCAGAGACCGGGGGGAGGGGACTGAAGCTTTCTTT. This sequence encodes CATSRDRGEGTEAFF.

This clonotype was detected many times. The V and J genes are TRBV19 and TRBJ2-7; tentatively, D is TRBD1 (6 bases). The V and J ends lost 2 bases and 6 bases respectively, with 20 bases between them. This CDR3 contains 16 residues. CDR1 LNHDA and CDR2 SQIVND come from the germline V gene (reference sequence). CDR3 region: CASSISFLRQAGEQYF. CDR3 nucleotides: TGTGCCAGTAGTATAAGTTTCTTGAGACAGGCGGGCGAGCAGTACTTC. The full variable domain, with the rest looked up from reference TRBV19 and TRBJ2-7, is DGGITQSPKYLFRKEGQNVTLSCEQNLNHDAMYWYRQDPGQGLRLIYYSQIVNDFQKGDIAEGYSVSREKKESFPLTVTSAQKNPTAFYLCASSISFLRQAGEQYFGPGTRLTVT.

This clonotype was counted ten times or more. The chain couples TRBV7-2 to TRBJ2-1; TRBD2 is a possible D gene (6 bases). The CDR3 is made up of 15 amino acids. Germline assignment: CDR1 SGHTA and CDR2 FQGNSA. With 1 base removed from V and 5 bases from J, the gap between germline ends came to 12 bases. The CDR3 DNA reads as TGTGCCAGCAGCTTAGTGGGGGGTTCGGACAATGAGCAGTTCTTC. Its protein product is CASSLVGGSDNEQFF.

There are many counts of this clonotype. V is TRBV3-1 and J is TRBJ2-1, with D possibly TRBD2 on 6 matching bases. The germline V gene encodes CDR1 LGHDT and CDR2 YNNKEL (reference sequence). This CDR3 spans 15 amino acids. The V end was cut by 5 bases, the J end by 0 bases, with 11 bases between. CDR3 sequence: CASSTDGSSYNEQFF. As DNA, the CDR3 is TGTGCCAGCAGCACTGACGGGAGCTCCTACAATGAGCAGTTCTTC.

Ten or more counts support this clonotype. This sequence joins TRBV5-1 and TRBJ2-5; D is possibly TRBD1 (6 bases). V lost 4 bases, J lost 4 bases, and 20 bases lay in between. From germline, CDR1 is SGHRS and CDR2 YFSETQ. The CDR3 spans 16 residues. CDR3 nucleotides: TGCGCCAGCAGCCAGGCCACTACAGGGAACGGAGAGACCCAGTACTTC. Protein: CASSQATTGNGETQYF. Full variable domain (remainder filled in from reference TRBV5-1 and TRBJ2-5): KAGVTQTPRYLIKTRGQQVTLSCSPISGHRSVSWYQQTPGQGLQFLFEYFSETQRNKGNFPGRFSGRQFSNSRSEMNVSTLELGDSALYLCASSQATTGNGETQYFGPGTRLLVL.

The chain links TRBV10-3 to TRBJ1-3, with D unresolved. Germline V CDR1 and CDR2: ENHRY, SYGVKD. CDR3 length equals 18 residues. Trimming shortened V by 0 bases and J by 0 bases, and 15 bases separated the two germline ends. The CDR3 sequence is CAISESYLGRHSGNTIYF. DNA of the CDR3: TGTGCCATCAGTGAGTCGTACCTCGGGAGGCACTCTGGAAACACCATATATTTT.

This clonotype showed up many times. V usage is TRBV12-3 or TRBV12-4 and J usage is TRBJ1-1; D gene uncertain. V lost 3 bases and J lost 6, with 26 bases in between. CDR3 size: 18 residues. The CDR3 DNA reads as TGTGCCAGCAGTTTGCCCCCCACCTCGTCGATGAGGAGCGCTGAAGCTTTCTTT. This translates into CASSLPPTSSMRSAEAFF.

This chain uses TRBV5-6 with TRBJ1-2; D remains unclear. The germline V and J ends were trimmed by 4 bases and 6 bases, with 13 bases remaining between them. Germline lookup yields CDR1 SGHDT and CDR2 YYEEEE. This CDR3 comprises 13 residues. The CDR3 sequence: CASSRTWRDGYTF. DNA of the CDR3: TGTGCCAGCAGCAGAACGTGGCGGGATGGCTACACCTTC.

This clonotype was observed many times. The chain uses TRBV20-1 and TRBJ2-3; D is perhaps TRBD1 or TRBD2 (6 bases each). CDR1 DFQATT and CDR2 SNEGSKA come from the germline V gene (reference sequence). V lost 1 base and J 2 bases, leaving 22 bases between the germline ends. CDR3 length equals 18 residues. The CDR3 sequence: CSARGRRTTRGTTDTQYF. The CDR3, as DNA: TGCAGTGCTAGAGGCAGGCGAACGACTAGGGGGACCACAGATACGCAGTATTTT.

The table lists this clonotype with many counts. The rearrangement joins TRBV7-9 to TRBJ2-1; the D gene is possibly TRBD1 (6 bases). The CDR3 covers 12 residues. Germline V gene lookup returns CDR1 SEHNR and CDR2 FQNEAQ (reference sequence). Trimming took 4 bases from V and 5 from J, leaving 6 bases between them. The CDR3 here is CASSSGDNEQFF. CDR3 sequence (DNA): TGTGCCAGCAGCTCAGGGGACAATGAGCAGTTCTTC.

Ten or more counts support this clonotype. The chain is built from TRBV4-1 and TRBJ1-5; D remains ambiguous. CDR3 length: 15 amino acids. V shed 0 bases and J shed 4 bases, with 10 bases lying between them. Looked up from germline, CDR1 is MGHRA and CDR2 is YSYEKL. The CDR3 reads CASSQEFGANQPQHF. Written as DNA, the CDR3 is TGCGCCAGCAGCCAAGAGTTTGGAGCTAATCAGCCCCAGCATTTT.

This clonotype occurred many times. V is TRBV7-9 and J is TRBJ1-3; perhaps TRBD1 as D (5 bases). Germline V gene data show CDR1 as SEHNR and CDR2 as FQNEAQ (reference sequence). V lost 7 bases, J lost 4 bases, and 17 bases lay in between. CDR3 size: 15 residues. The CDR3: CASTLGATGGNTIYF. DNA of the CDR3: TGTGCCAGCACCCTCGGGGCAACGGGAGGAAACACCATATATTTT.

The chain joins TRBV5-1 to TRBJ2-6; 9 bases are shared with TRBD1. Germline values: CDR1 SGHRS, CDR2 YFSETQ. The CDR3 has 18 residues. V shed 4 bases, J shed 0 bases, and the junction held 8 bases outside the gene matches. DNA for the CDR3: TGCGCCAGCAGCCACCCGGGACAGGGAGGCTCTGGGGCCAACGTCCTGACTTTC. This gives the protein CASSHPGQGGSGANVLTF.

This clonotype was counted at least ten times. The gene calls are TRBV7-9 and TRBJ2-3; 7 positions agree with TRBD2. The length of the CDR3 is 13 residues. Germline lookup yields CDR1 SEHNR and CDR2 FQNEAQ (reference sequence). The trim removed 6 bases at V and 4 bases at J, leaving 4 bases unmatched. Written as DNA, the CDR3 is TGTGCCAGCAGTGTCCGGGGGGCAGATACGCAGTATTTT. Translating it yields CASSVRGADTQYF.

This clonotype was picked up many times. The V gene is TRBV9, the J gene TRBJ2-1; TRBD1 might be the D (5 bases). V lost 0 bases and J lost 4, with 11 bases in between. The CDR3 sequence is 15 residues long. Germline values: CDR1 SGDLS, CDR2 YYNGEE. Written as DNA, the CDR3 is TGTGCCAGCAGCGTAGGGGGCAGAATTTACAATGAGCAGTTCTTC. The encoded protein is CASSVGGRIYNEQFF.

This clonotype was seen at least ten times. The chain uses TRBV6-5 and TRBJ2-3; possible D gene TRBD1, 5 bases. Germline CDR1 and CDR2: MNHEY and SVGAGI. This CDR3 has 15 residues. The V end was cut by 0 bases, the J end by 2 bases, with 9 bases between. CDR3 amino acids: CASSYSSRVTDTQYF. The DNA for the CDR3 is TGTGCCAGCAGTTACTCGAGCAGGGTCACAGATACGCAGTATTTT.

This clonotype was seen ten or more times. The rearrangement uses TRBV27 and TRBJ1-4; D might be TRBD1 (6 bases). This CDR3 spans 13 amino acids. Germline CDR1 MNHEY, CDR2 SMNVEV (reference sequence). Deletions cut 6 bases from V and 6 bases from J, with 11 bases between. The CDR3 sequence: CASRRGIHEKLFF. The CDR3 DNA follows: TGTGCCAGCAGGAGGGGGATTCATGAAAAACTGTTTTTT.

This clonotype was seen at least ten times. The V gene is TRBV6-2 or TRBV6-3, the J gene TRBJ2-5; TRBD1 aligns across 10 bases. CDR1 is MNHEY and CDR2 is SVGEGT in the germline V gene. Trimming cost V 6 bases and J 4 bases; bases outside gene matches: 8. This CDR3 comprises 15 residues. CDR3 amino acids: CASSQTGGEGETQYF. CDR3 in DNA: TGTGCCAGCAGCCAGACAGGGGGCGAAGGAGAGACCCAGTACTTC.

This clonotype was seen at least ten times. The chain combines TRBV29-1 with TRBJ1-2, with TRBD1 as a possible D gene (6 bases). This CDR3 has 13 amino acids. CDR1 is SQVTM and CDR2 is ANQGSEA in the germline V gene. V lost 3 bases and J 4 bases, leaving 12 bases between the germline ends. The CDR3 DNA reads TGCAGCGTTGATGGGGGGGCGGCCTATGGCTACACCTTC. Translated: CSVDGGAAYGYTF. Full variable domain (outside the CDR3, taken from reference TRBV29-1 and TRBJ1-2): SAVISQKPSRDICQRGTSLTIQCQVDSQVTMMFWYRQQPGQSLTLIATANQGSEATYESGFVIDKFPISRPNLTFSTLTVSNMSPEDSSIYLCSVDGGAAYGYTFGSGTRLTVV.

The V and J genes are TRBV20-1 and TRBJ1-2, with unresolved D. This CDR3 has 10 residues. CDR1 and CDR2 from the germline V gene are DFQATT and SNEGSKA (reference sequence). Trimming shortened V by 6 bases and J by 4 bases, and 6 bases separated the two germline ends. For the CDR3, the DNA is TGCAGTGCGCGGATCTATGGCTACACCTTC. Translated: CSARIYGYTF.

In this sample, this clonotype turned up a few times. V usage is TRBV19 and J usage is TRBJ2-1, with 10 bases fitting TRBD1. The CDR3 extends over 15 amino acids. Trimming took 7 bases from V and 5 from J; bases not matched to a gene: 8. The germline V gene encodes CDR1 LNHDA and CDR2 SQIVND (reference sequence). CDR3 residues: CASTRTGGRNNEQFF. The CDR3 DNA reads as TGTGCCAGTACCCGGACAGGGGGTAGAAACAATGAGCAGTTCTTC. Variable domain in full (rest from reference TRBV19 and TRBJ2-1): DGGITQSPKYLFRKEGQNVTLSCEQNLNHDAMYWYRQDPGQGLRLIYYSQIVNDFQKGDIAEGYSVSREKKESFPLTVTSAQKNPTAFYLCASTRTGGRNNEQFFGPGTRLTVL.

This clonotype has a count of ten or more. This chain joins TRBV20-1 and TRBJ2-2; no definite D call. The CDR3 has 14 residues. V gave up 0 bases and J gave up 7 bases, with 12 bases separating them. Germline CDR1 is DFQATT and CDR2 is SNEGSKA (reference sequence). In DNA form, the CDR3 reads TGCAGTGCTAGAGAAGTAATTGGCCTCGGGGAGCTGTTTTTT. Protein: CSAREVIGLGELFF.

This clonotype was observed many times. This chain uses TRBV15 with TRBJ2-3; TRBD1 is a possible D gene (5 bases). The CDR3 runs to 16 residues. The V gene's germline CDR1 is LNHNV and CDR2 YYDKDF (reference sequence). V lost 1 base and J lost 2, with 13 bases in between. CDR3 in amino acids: CATSRALQEPTDTQYF. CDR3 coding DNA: TGTGCCACCAGCAGAGCCTTACAGGAGCCCACAGATACGCAGTATTTT.